This T cell receptor beta chain came from a study of spatial heterogeneity in lung cancer. Turning to the study itself: Bulk RNA-seq from matched material yielded a T cell module score that correlated strongly with TCR transcript counts in tumor regions. As counted in raw reads, each unique TCR and UMI combination appeared more than ten times on average.

This clonotype was seen at least ten times. Its specificity is not known. This beta chain is a stray sequence in a library constructed for alpha chains; its clone size is not meaningful. Germline-derived CDR1 and CDR2 are MDHEN and SYDVKM. Deletions cut 8 bases from V and 2 bases from J, with 16 bases between. CDR3 length: 15 amino acids. The study's findings and limits: How many expanded intratumoral alpha and beta TCRs were present tracked the tumor mutation count, which was a count of nonsynonymous mutations. As ubiquitous and regional nonsynonymous mutations varied, counts of ubiquitous and regional expanded TCRs tracked them, respectively.

TCRdb re-derived calls from the 5' RACE reads in MiXCR, one entry per CDR3 protein. The sample includes some 7,400 distinct CDR3 sequences, under 7.5% of them seen just once. Time point of the sample: sample taken at primary tumor resection. Whole RNA, isolated from tumor, nontumor lung or frozen PBMC, was sequenced without prior sorting. This clonotype was sampled from a female donor with early-stage non-small cell lung cancer. The chain joins TRBV28 to TRBJ1-5, with D uncertain. Material: lung tumor tissue, obtained at surgery. The CDR3 nucleotides read TGTGCCAGCTCCCGAAGGTGGGGAGGCAATCAGCCCCAGCATTTT. Protein product: CASSRRWGGNQPQHF.